This TCR beta chain was captured by sequencing in a study of T-cell memory formation after mild COVID-19. Regarding the study as a whole: The finding that pre-infection memory included some responding clones suggested that cross-reactive memory joined. The SARS-CoV-2 specificity of second-wave clones reaching peak at day 37 remained unverified. Clones that contracted from day 15 to 85 had balanced CD4/CD8; later expanders were CD4+ biased.

TCRdb itself ran the 5' RACE reads through MiXCR, one entry per CDR3 protein. This sample has roughly 350,000 distinct CDR3 sequences, with roughly an eighth found just once. There are many counts of this clonotype. Its antigen is undetermined. Germline CDR1 MNHEY, CDR2 SVGEGT. There are 17 residues in the CDR3. J was trimmed by 5 bases and V by 2 bases; bases with no gene match: 13. The sequence was collected from a man younger than 30 who had mild COVID-19 (a few samples of this study predate the infection). Cell type and time point are not known. The chain combines TRBV6-2 or TRBV6-3 with TRBJ2-5; 8 bases line up with TRBD2. Sequenced input: PBMCs or a T cell subset sorted from them (not recorded which). CDR3 sequence (DNA): TGTGCCAGCAGTTACCCGAGTAGGACTAGCAGAGGGGAGACCCAGTACTTC. Translated, it gives CASSYPSRTSRGETQYF.